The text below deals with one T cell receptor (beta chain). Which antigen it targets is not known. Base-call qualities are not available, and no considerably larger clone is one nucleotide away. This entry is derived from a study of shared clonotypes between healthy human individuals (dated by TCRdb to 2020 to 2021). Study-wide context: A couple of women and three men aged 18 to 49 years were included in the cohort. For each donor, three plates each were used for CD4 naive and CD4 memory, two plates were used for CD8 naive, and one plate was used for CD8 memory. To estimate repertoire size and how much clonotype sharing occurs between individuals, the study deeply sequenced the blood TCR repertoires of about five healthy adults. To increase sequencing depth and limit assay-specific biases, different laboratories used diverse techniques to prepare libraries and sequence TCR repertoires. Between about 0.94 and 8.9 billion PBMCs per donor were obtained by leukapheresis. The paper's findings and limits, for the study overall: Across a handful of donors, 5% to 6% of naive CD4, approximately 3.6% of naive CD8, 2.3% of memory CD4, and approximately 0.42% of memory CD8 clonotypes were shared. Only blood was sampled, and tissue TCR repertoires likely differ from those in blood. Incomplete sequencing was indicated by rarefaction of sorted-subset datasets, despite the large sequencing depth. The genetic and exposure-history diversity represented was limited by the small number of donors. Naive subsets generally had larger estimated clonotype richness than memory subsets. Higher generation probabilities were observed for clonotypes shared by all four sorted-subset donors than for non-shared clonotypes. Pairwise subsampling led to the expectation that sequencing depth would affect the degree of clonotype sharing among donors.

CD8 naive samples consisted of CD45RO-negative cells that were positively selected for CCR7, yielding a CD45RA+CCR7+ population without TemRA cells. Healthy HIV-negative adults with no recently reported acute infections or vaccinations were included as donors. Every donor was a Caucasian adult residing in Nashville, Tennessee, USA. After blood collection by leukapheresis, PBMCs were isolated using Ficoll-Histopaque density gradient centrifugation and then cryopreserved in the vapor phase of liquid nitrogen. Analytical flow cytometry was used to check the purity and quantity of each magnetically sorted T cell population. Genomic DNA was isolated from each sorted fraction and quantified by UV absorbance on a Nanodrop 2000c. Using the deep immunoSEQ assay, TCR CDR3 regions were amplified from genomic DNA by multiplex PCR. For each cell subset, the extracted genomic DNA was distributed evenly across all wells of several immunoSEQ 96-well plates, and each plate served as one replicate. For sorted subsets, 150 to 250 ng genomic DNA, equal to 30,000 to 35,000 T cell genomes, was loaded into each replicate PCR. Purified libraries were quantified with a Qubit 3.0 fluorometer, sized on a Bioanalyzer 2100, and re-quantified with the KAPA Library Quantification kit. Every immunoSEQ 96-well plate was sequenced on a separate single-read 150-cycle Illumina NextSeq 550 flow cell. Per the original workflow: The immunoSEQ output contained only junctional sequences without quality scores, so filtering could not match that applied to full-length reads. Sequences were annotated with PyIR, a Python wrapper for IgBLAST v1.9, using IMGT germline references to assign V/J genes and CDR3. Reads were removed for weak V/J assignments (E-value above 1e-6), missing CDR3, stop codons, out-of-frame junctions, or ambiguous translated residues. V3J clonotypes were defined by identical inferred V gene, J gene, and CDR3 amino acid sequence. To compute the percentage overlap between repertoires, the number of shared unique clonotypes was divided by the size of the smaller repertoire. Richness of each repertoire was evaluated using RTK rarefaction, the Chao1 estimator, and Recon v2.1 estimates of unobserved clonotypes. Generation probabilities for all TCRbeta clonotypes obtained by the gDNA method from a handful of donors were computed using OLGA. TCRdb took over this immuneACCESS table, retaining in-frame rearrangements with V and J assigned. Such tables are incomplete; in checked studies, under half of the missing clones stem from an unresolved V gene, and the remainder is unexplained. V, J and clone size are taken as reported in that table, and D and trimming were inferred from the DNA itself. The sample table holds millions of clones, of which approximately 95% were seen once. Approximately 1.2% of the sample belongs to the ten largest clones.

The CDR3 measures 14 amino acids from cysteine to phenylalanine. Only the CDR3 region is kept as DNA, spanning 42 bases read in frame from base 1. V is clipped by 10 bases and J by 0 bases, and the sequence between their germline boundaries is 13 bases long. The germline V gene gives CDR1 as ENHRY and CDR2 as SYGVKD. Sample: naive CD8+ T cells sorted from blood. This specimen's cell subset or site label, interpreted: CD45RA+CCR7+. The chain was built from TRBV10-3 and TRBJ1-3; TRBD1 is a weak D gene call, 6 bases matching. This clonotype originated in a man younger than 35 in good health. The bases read TGTGCCACCTCTACAGGGAGCTCTGGAAACACCATATATTTT. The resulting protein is CATSTGSSGNTIYF.